This TCR beta chain was observed in a study of shared clonotypes between healthy human individuals. The germline V gene has CDR1 MDHEN and CDR2 SYDVKM. The CDR3 totals 13 residues. The V end was cut by 2 bases, the J end by 3 bases, with 5 bases between. The genomic DNA of each subset was split evenly across several immunoSEQ plates. Some clones are missing from TCRdb's copy, which holds only in-frame ones; the method was immunoSEQ multiplex PCR. The table includes 1 million to 1.3 million clones, 75% to 85% detected once. This receptor was taken from a man between 18 and 35 years old in good health. Some clones in this sample may be carry-over from other donors' samples. Sequenced: memory CD4+ T cells from PBMCs. Noted subset: CD45RA-negative fraction. The chain carries TRBV28 and TRBJ1-5; no reliable D call. The CDR3 DNA sequence: TGTGCCAGCAGTTTACTATACAATCAGCCCCAGCATTTT. This sequence encodes CASSLLYNQPQHF.